What follows are 9 T cell receptor beta chains derived from one specimen sequenced in a study of OX40 agonist ivuxolimab in advanced cancers. Profiled with immunoSEQ multiplex PCR; TCRdb holds only in-frame clones, not every one. The sample shows approximately 70,000 clones, 87% of them seen only once. The starting material was CD4+ or CD8+ T cells sorted from blood, obtained in a trial of the OX40 agonist ivuxolimab. The receptors were gathered from an adult with an advanced solid tumor such as melanoma, head and neck, liver or kidney cancer.

This clone showed up just a few times. This chain connects TRBV2 to TRBJ2-2; 10 nucleotides agree with TRBD2. Per germline, CDR1 SNHLY and CDR2 FYNNEI. The CDR3 runs to 16 residues. Unmatched junction bases numbered 9, after V lost 7 bases and J lost 4 bases. CDR3 nucleotide sequence: TGTGCCAGCACCGCTAGCGGGGGCCCGGTCACCGGGGAGCTGTTTTTT. Its protein is CASTASGGPVTGELFF.

The chain has TRBV6-5 and TRBJ2-1; weak D call: TRBD1 (5 bases). The CDR3 is made up of 14 amino acids. The germline gives CDR1 MNHEY, CDR2 SVGAGI. The ends were cut back, 6 bases at V and 6 bases at J, with 15 bases in the middle. This CDR3 is CASRNPTARNEQFF. In DNA form, the CDR3 reads TGTGCCAGCAGAAACCCGACAGCTCGCAATGAGCAGTTCTTC.

The chain combines TRBV7-8 with TRBJ2-1; D is unresolved. The length of the CDR3 is 15 residues. V shed 5 bases and J shed 0 bases, with 11 bases lying between them. CDR1 is SGHVS, CDR2 FQNEAQ, per germline. The CDR3 nucleotides are TGTGCCAGCAGCCTAACTTTAAGCTCCTACAATGAGCAGTTCTTC. The encoded protein is CASSLTLSSYNEQFF.

J is TRBJ2-3 and V is TRBV30, with 7 positions matching TRBD1. Germline loops: CDR1 GTSNPN, CDR2 SVGIG (reference sequence). After removal of 2 bases from V and 2 bases from J, the junction contained 7 bases not matched to a gene. The CDR3 runs 15 residues. Here the CDR3 reads CAWSFNRGYTDTQYF. CDR3 DNA: TGTGCCTGGAGTTTCAACAGGGGATACACAGATACGCAGTATTTT.

The rearrangement joins TRBV27 to TRBJ1-3; TRBD1 might be the D (5 bases). The CDR3 is 15 amino acids. V was clipped by 3 bases and J by 2 bases, with 11 bases between them. Germline loops: CDR1 MNHEY, CDR2 SMNVEV (reference sequence). The CDR3 reads CASSLFAGPGNTIYF. Here the CDR3 DNA reads TGTGCCAGCAGTTTGTTCGCAGGGCCTGGAAACACCATATATTTT.

The rearrangement uses TRBV7-8 and TRBJ1-2; no clear D gene. Trimming removed 7 bases from V and 8 bases from J, with 17 bases in between. Germline-derived CDR1 and CDR2 are SGHVS and FQNEAQ. The CDR3 sequence is 13 residues long. CDR3 in DNA: TGTGCCAGCACCCCAAACACGGGTACGGGCTACACCTTC. It specifies CASTPNTGTGYTF.

This clone was seen just once. V gene TRBV6-6 combines with J gene TRBJ1-1; D is possibly TRBD1 (6 bases). The CDR3 has 13 residues. Trimming stripped 8 bases from V and 6 bases from J, with 16 bases between. Per the germline V gene, CDR1 is MNHNY and CDR2 is SVGAGI (reference sequence). The CDR3 DNA sequence: TGTGCCAGCGGGGTGGGCAGGGGCGCTGAAGCTTTCTTT. Translating gives CASGVGRGAEAFF.

The chain has TRBV5-5 and TRBJ1-5; a possible D gene is TRBD1 (5 bases). The V end lost 0 bases, the J end lost 5 bases, and 6 bases lay between the germline ends. The CDR3 is 13 amino acids. Germline CDR1 and CDR2: SGHKS and YYEKEE (reference sequence). CDR3 sequence (DNA): TGTGCCAGCAGCTTGGTGGGGGATCAGCCCCAGCATTTT. Protein: CASSLVGDQPQHF.

This chain connects TRBV19 to TRBJ2-5, with 7 bases identical to TRBD1. The CDR3 contains 14 residues. The V gene's germline CDR1 is LNHDA and CDR2 SQIVND (reference sequence). The V and J ends lost 3 bases and 6 bases, in that order; junction bases with no gene match: 7. Written as DNA, the CDR3 is TGTGCCAGTAGTATGGCGACAGGGCAGCAGACCCAGTACTTC. Protein sequence: CASSMATGQQTQYF.